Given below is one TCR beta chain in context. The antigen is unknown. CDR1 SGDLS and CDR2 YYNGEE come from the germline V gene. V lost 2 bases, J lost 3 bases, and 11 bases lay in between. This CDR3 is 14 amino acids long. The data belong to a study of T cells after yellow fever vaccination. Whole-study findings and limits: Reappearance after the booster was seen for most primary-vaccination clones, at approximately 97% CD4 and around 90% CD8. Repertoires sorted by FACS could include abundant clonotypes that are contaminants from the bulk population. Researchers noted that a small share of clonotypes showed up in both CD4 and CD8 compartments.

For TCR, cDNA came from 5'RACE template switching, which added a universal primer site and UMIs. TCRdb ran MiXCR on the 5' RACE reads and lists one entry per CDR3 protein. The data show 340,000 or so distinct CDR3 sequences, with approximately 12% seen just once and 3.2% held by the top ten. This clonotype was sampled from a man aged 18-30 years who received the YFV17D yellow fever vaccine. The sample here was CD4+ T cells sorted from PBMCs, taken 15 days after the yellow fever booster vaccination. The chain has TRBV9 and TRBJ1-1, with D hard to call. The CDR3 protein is CASSVGPLDTEAFF. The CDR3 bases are TGTGCCAGCAGCGTCGGGCCCCTAGACACTGAAGCTTTCTTT.